This TCR beta chain was captured by sequencing in a study of T cell responses to AZD1222 COVID-19 vaccine. Only in-frame clones appear in the TCRdb table, and some are missing; sequencing was by immunoSEQ multiplex PCR. The sample lists about 110,000 clones, 70% to 90% seen once, with 3% to 3.5% in the top ten. The CDR3 covers 18 residues. In germline, CDR1 is LNHNV, CDR2 YYDKDF (reference sequence). V lost 0 bases, J lost 11 bases, and 19 bases stayed unmatched. This clone was seen a few times. The rearrangement joins TRBV15 to TRBJ1-2; 9 nucleotides align to TRBD1. Sequenced here: peripheral blood, sampled on day 0 of AZD1222 vaccination. The sequence was collected from an adult in good health. The CDR3 sequence: CATSRDKKRAGQGVKYTF. The CDR3 DNA sequence: TGTGCCACCAGCAGAGATAAGAAGAGAGCGGGACAGGGAGTTAAGTACACCTTC.